This T cell receptor beta chain was documented in a study of cytomegalovirus exposure and HLA in healthy donors (dated by TCRdb to the late 2010s). In the study overall: An earlier analysis of several hundred of the donors reported roughly 270 Gb of sequence data and some 100 million unique TCR beta sequences from roughly 200 million T cells. An early release covering roughly 640 HLA-typed donors comprised about 310 gigabases of sequencing data and about 90 million unique TCR sequences. Donor age, sex, ethnicity and CMV serostatus were compiled alongside the repertoire data. The study used immunosequencing to profile the T cell repertoires of approximately 640 subjects and linked those repertoires to cytomegalovirus serostatus. A later analysis re-analyzed previously published TCR beta repertoires from roughly 600 donors and added high-resolution HLA genotyping to study TCR occurrence patterns. The study combined high-throughput TCR immunosequencing, statistical association of individual TCRs with disease status, and machine learning to predict cytomegalovirus infection status. Roughly 5 DR-DQ haplotypes were handled as single units for association and clustering, since linkage in the cohort was strong. Both class I and class II loci were covered by HLA typing, at four-digit resolution. A separate validation cohort of 100 to 150 different subjects was used in addition to the 666-subject first cohort. All discovery cohort repertoires had been generated on a single sequencing platform. The study aimed to test whether cataloging public T cell receptors could reveal signatures of past pathogen exposure. Across some 400 genotyped donors of the cohort, an average of approximately 220,000 unique TCR beta nucleotide sequences per donor were sequenced, and roughly a sixth of those sequences were non-productive. To decide whether each TCR beta V gene segment behaved as functional or pseudogenic, an earlier analysis of 587 of the donors relied on high-throughput TCR beta sequencing. Of the 398 genotyped donors, roughly 85% fell in the genetic ancestry cluster associated with self-reported Caucasian donors. Rather than drawing on any new phenotypic data, the later analysis identified candidate immune exposures from TCR beta sequences and the way those sequences occurred across donors. The number of donors typed differed by locus, with 629-630 for A, B, C, DRB1 and DQB1, around 520 for DQA1, about 610 for DPA1, and some 440 for DPB1. In a later genetic analysis, genome-wide SNP genotypes for about 55% of the roughly 700 donors were used, and that subset was treated as a discovery cohort. Findings and caveats that apply to the study as a whole: An earlier analysis of approximately 590 of the donors showed that most TCR beta V segments appeared in productive rearrangements either about 90% or about 30% of the time, which broadly matched IMGT annotations. In a later analysis, TCR association rates were found to vary across HLA loci, with the most associated TCRs seen for DRB1 alleles and the fewest for HLA-C alleles. In the study, approximately 160 TCR beta chains were listed as associated with cytomegalovirus. According to the authors, the approach could potentially be generalized to other disease states and immunological phenotypes. A further reported finding was that TCR beta sequences accurately predicted the HLA-A and HLA-B alleles for most subjects in the first cohort. Immune exposure information for the cohort was limited to CMV serostatus. Most TCR sequences were seen in very few donors, while some public TCRs were found in many individuals. Linkage disequilibrium might explain the correlated functional status among segregating V segments, but an unknown experimental factor could not be excluded. The earlier analysis of approximately 540 of the donors excluded approximately 15 rarely observed V segments, including chromosome 9 orphons, because counts were too low. The sequencing pipeline was judged likely to have produced a cluster of highly shared sequence variants as a technical artifact. Presence/absence analyses assumed roughly uniform sequencing depth across donors, an assumption that may not hold. The classifier was reported to diagnose cytomegalovirus status with high specificity and sensitivity in both the original cohort and the validation cohort. In a later analysis, HLA-associated TCR beta chains were found to be more clonally expanded and to have lower generation probabilities than equally common non-associated chains. Because some donors lacked HLA typing at each locus, the association tests relied only on the typed subset. Compared with the roughly 720-donor mean, donors in an Asian-associated ancestry cluster had fewer N-insertions in productive TCRs, according to a later genetic analysis. Some IMGT-functional V segments, including TRBV6-2 and TRBV6-3, could not be told apart with the 87-base-pair reads, so those segments were excluded. In vitro tests confirmed that a few of the cytomegalovirus-associated TCR beta chains recognize cytomegalovirus antigens. When HLA alleles, especially DR and DQ, strongly co-occurred, attributing TCR associations to individual alleles was difficult. Specific HLA alleles were associated with some 15,000 TCR beta sequences at a false discovery rate of 0.05 in a later analysis. Only TCR beta chains were sequenced in this cohort, and the absence of alpha or paired-chain data limited detectable features. In a later analysis, several top co-occurrence clusters were reported to appear linked to parvovirus B19, influenza, CMV and Epstein-Barr virus. In a later analysis, most CMV-associated TCR beta chains were found to appear HLA-restricted, with HLA associations seemingly driven largely by CMV exposure. A later genetic analysis associated a missense DCLRE1C variant with V-gene and J-gene trimming of TCR beta chains, and an independent cohort replicated the association.

Deletion took 6 bases off V and 1 base off J, with a span of 16 bases between the germline ends. CDR1 and CDR2 (LNHDA, SQIVND) derive from the germline V gene (reference sequence). The CDR3 holds 15 amino acids from the cysteine to the phenylalanine. The kept DNA is CDR3 alone, 45 bases in frame from the first base. The library was made by the immunoSEQ multiplex PCR assay. The multiplex PCR relied on a mix of 60 forward primers for TCR Vbeta segments and 13 reverse primers for TCR Jbeta segments. The CDR3 region of rearranged TCR beta genes was amplified from genomic DNA by a multiplex PCR assay. The Illumina HiSeq System was used to sequence the amplified TCR beta libraries as 87-base-pair reads. The study's processing was this. Across the roughly 700 repertoires, a later analysis counted around 80 million unique TCR beta chains, roughly 11 million of which were shared by at least two donors. To remove PCR and sequencing errors, raw reads were error-corrected and collapsed into unique sequences using a nearest-neighbor algorithm that merged closely related sequences. CDR3 sequences were aligned to IMGT reference sequences to assign V, D and J gene segments. Each retained sequence needed at least a six-nucleotide match to both a V gene segment and a J gene segment. Rearrangements were classified as productive when the CDR3 lacked stop codons and remained in frame with V and J, and all other rearrangements were classified as non-productive. CDR3 was defined according to IMGT convention as the region running from the second conserved V-encoded cysteine to the conserved J-encoded phenylalanine. In an earlier analysis of 587 of the donors, sequences lacking an unambiguous match to a single V gene segment were excluded. In an earlier analysis of more than 500 of the donors, a V segment was called functional when productive rearrangements were above 56.7%, and segregating when the standard deviation between donors exceeded 5%. A statistical classification framework was developed to diagnose cytomegalovirus status using the catalog of TCR beta chain sequences. A later analysis assigned V and J genes by comparing TCR nucleotide sequences with IMGT/GENE-DB human TR gene sequences. In a later analysis, CDR3 sequences and most-parsimonious VDJ recombination scenarios were assigned using the TCRdist pipeline. A later analysis defined each TCR beta chain by its CDR3 amino acid sequence plus V-gene family, and excluded reads lacking a unique V-gene family. A later analysis removed roughly 590 highly shared, low-generation-probability nucleotide sequences to deal with suspected cross-contamination and a sequencing artifact. In a later analysis, a clonal expansion index for each public chain was calculated from normalized within-repertoire ranks of inferred template counts. In a later analysis, generation probabilities were computed using a VDJ recombination model fitted to out-of-frame rearrangements, and the results were checked against IGoR. In a later analysis, hypergeometric tests were used to score TCR-TCR, TCR-HLA and TCR-CMV co-occurrence, with a repertoire-size bias correction applied to TCR pairs. False discovery rates were estimated in a later analysis by permuting HLA or CMV assignments 20 times. In a later analysis, co-occurring TCRs were grouped using DBSCAN, and TCRdist sequence similarity was added for clustering within HLA-allele-positive subsets. For co-occurrence clustering, repertoires with fewer than 30,000 or more than 120,000 public chains were excluded, along with a handful of repertoires with anomalous nucleotide sharing. Drawn from immuneACCESS, this table holds only the in-frame rearrangements with V and J called that TCRdb kept. Clones are partly lost; checked studies trace under half to an unresolved V gene and leave the rest unexplained. That table furnishes V, J and clone size, whereas the DNA furnished D and trimming. In all, the sample holds some 130,000 clones, and about two thirds of those were seen once. Of the sample, roughly 3% falls within the top ten clones.

The cohort comprised around 690 healthy bone marrow donors. At the time of sampling, every cohort member was nominally healthy, though immune exposures that went unrecorded were likely present. The donor was CMV seropositive and was included in the group of 250 to 300 seropositive cohort members. Each donor provided a peripheral blood sample, and peripheral blood mononuclear cells were used for TCR beta sequencing. Genomic DNA extraction from the blood cell samples was performed with the Qiagen DNeasy Blood Extraction Kit. With respect to this clone: Its cognate antigen has yet to be identified. No per-base quality is available; no much larger clone lies one base away.

This sequence originates from a woman aged 60-75 years in good health and CMV-seropositive. The source material was PBMCs. Recombination joined TRBV19 with TRBJ2-7; a tentative D match to TRBD2 spans 5 bases. The CDR3 sequence is CASSLWASGSYEQYF. Read as DNA, the sequence is TGTGCCAGTAGCTTATGGGCGTCGGGATCCTACGAGCAGTACTTC.